What follows describes a single TCR beta chain. The target antigen is unknown. The sample comes from a study of T cell responses to AZD1222 COVID-19 vaccine. Study in general: Timing groups of about 4 and about 12 weeks for second doses were pooled. Study-level findings and limits: Donors were chiefly white British, with a greater number of females, and clonal diversity was perhaps underestimated. Baseline antibody screening turned up just six or seven seropositive AZD1222 recipients. Epitopes outside B.1.351 and B.1.1.7 mutated regions reportedly drew nearly half of spike TCRs.

TCRdb's copy holds only in-frame clones and misses some; the assay was immunoSEQ multiplex PCR. The sample gives about 69,000 clones, 86% of which show up once; roughly 2.4% is in the top ten. The V gene's germline CDR1 is LGHDT and CDR2 YNNKEL (reference sequence). J was trimmed by 6 bases and V by 4 bases; bases with no gene match: 5. The CDR3 spans 14 residues. The clonotype was recovered from an adult in good health. V usage is TRBV3-1 (or the pseudogene TRBV3-2) and J usage is TRBJ1-4; 7 bases agree with TRBD1. Sample: peripheral blood, taken on day 0 of AZD1222 vaccination. CDR3 nucleotide sequence: TGTGCCAGCAGCCGGGAGGGGGCTTATGAAAAACTGTTTTTT. This sequence encodes CASSREGAYEKLFF.